This T cell receptor beta chain was identified during a study of graft-versus-host responses after intestinal transplantation. On the study more broadly: Multivisceral, liver-intestinal, or isolated intestinal transplants were received by the recipients. Recipients uniformly received anti-thymocyte globulin induction, followed by tacrolimus and steroids for approximately 3 years.

The CDR3 is 14 amino acids. The germline gives CDR1 MNHEY, CDR2 SVGAGI. V gave up 5 bases and J gave up 0 bases, with 10 bases separating them. Produced via immunoSEQ multiplex PCR; TCRdb's table is partial and in-frame only. Of 4,600 or so clones in the sample, approximately 30% were seen once. By sample share, this clone is large. The culture paired approximately 200,000 irradiated violet-dye-labeled stimulators with approximately 200,000 CFSE-labeled responders. After mixed lymphocyte reaction, dividing CD4+ and CD8+ responder T cells were sorted. The chain is built from TRBV6-5 and TRBJ1-2; TRBD1 is a possible D gene (6 bases). This TCR derives from a human patient who received an intestinal transplant. Sequencing was performed on alloreactive CD4+ T cells from a mixed lymphocyte reaction culture, taken before intestinal transplant. Subset: CFSE-low proliferating T cells sorted from approximately six-day pre-transplant mixed lymphocyte reaction (GvH or HvG direction). The CDR3, as DNA: TGTGCCAGCAGTCGGGACACTGCTAACTATGGCTACACCTTC. Protein: CASSRDTANYGYTF.